There are a few counts of the clone carrying this T cell receptor beta chain. Its antigen is undetermined. cDNA carried unique molecular identifiers, and a universal primer site was added by template switching. TCRdb independently ran MiXCR on the 5' RACE reads; one entry per CDR3 protein. The sample yields hundreds of thousands of distinct CDR3 sequences, roughly 12% seen once. V dropped 6 bases and J dropped 0 bases, with 15 bases sitting between them. Germline V gene data show CDR1 as SNHLY and CDR2 as FYNNEI. The CDR3 consists of 16 residues. These data originate in a study of identical twins. Findings and limits, study-wide: Cord blood's abundant beta clonotypes had fewer insertions, unlike memory repertoires. For monozygotic twins, models underestimated out-of-frame TCR alpha sharing. Twins showed weaker excess sharing in their beta out-of-frame sequences.

The data also belong to a second study, concerning yellow fever vaccine responses in identical twins.

The V call is TRBV2, the J call TRBJ2-4; tentatively, D is TRBD2 (5 bases). The sequencing input was PBMCs. The sequence was collected from a woman aged 18-29 years in good health. CDR3 in DNA: TGTGCCAGCAGGTTAGGACTTATGCTAGCCAAAAACATTCAGTACTTC. Translated, it gives CASRLGLMLAKNIQYF.